This T cell receptor beta chain is from a study of T-cell memory formation after mild COVID-19. Germline CDR1 SEHNR, CDR2 FQNEAQ (reference sequence). The CDR3 contains 16 residues. Trimming took 7 bases from V and 1 from J; bases not matched to a gene: 9. Findings of the study overall: Shrinking CD4+ clones were chiefly CM and EM; CD8+ ones were chiefly EMRA. Some clones that responded were present in memory (sampled pre-infection), which suggests cross-reactive memory joined. Clones contracting across day 15 to 85 had a balanced CD4/CD8 profile; later expanding clones leaned CD4+.

This clonotype was detected only a few times. Its antigen is not known. TCRdb re-called the 5' RACE reads through MiXCR, storing one row per CDR3 protein. The sample includes 350,000 to 500,000 distinct CDR3 sequences, around 22% of them seen just once. The gene calls are TRBV7-9 and TRBJ2-5; 10 nucleotides line up with TRBD2. This receptor was identified in an adult woman who had mild COVID-19 (a few samples of this study predate the infection). Cell type and time point are not known. Material: PBMCs or a T cell subset sorted from them (not recorded which). The DNA of the CDR3 is TGTGCCAGCAATCCGGCCACTAGCGGGATCCAAGAGACCCAGTACTTC. As protein: CASNPATSGIQETQYF. Full variable domain (remainder filled in from reference TRBV7-9 and TRBJ2-5): DTGVSQNPRHKITKRGQNVTFRCDPISEHNRLYWYRQTLGQGPEFLTYFQNEAQLEKSRLLSDRFSAERPKGSFSTLEIQRTEQGDSAMYLCASNPATSGIQETQYFGPGTRLLVL.